The TCR beta chain described here comes from a study of blood T cell repertoires in COVID-19. The wider study: Donors in the United States, Italy and Spain gave samples during acute or convalescent COVID-19. Sample material is recorded as cDNA or gDNA derived from T cells, B-cell-depleted T cells, or PBMCs.

Sequenced by immunoSEQ multiplex PCR; TCRdb stores in-frame clones only, minus some. The repertoire consists of around 40,000 clones, with about nine tenths occurring once and the leading ten covering 20% to 30%. This CDR3 is built from 13 residues. Trimming stripped 5 bases from V and 4 bases from J, with 9 bases between. Germline V gene data show CDR1 as LNHNV and CDR2 as YYDKDF (reference sequence). The sequencing sample was made of peripheral blood. The receptor was isolated from a man aged 50-59 years with active or convalescent COVID-19. The chain has TRBV15 and TRBJ1-5; no firm D call. In DNA form, the CDR3 reads TGTGCCACCAGCTCGGGGAAAAATCAGCCCCAGCATTTT. Amino acids: CATSSGKNQPQHF.